This entry lists 21 T cell receptor beta chains sequenced from one sample in a study of blood T cell repertoires in COVID-19. Some clones are missing from TCRdb's copy, which holds only in-frame ones; the method was immunoSEQ multiplex PCR. The sample lists over 45,000 clones; 85% were seen once. Sequenced: peripheral blood. The origin of the receptors is a human donor in a cohort sampled during active COVID-19.

This clone has more than one count but fewer than ten. The genes are TRBV12-2 and TRBJ1-4; TRBD1 is taken as the D call from the table, unchecked against the DNA. TRBV12-2 is a known pseudogene. The CDR3 spans 15 residues. CDR3: CASRSLRDRNEKLFF. CDR3 in DNA: TGTGCAAGTCGCTCCCTCAGGGATCGTAATGAAAAACTGTTTTTT.

The CDR3: CASSEAFSGPQETQYF. DNA of the CDR3: TGTGCCAGCAGTGAAGCGTTTTCAGGCCCACAAGAGACCCAGTACTTC. The V and J genes are TRBV6-1 and TRBJ2-5; D gene uncertain. CDR3 length equals 16 residues. Germline V gene data show CDR1 as MNHNS and CDR2 as SASEGT. Trimming shortened V by 0 bases and J by 2 bases, and 13 bases separated the two germline ends.

This chain uses TRBV5-1 with TRBJ2-1; 13 bases match TRBD2. From germline, CDR1 is SGHRS and CDR2 YFSETQ. The CDR3 sequence is 17 residues long. With 3 bases clipped from V and 3 bases from J, the junction kept 6 bases outside the gene matches. This CDR3 reads CASSWGLAGLLYNEQFF. For the CDR3, the DNA is TGCGCCAGCAGCTGGGGACTAGCGGGATTACTCTACAATGAGCAGTTCTTC.

The V and J genes are TRBV7-2 and TRBJ2-3, with TRBD2 matching 11 bases. The CDR3 length is 12 residues. V lost 7 bases to trimming and J lost 9 bases; unmatched junction nucleotides: 3. The germline V gene has CDR1 SGHTA and CDR2 FQGNSA. The CDR3 loop is CASTSSGGTQYF. The CDR3 DNA sequence: TGTGCCAGCACATCTAGCGGGGGGACGCAGTATTTT.

The chain combines TRBV7-9 with TRBJ2-4, with D possibly being TRBD2 (5 bases). CDR1 is SEHNR, CDR2 FQNEAQ, per germline (reference sequence). The V and J ends lost 5 bases and 0 bases respectively, with 11 bases between them. The CDR3 totals 15 residues. The CDR3 spells CASSPRELAKNIQYF. The CDR3 DNA sequence: TGTGCCAGCAGCCCTAGGGAGTTAGCCAAAAACATTCAGTACTTC.

This clone was observed a few times. The chain has TRBV7-9 and TRBJ2-1, with TRBD1 matching 7 bases. The CDR3 runs 15 residues. V was pared by 5 bases and J by 10 bases, with 14 bases of the junction left unmatched. Looked up from germline, CDR1 is SEHNR and CDR2 is FQNEAQ (reference sequence). CDR3 protein: CASSPRGQRGMEQFF. The DNA for the CDR3 is TGTGCCAGCAGCCCACGGGGACAGAGGGGGATGGAGCAGTTCTTC.

The chain links TRBV30 to TRBJ1-3; D might be TRBD1 (5 bases). V lost 3 bases and J lost 3, with 9 bases in between. The germline V gene has CDR1 GTSNPN and CDR2 SVGIG (reference sequence). The CDR3 is 13 amino acids. The CDR3 bases are TGTGCCTGGAGGTACCAGGGTGGAAACACCATATATTTT. It encodes CAWRYQGGNTIYF. Full variable domain (missing parts from reference TRBV30 and TRBJ1-3): SQTIHQWPATLVQPVGSPLSLECTVEGTSNPNLYWYRQAAGRGLQLLFYSVGIGQISSEVPQNLSASRPQDRQFILSSKKLLLSDSGFYLCAWRYQGGNTIYFGEGSWLTVV.

The chain joins TRBV30 to TRBJ2-1; D unresolved. This CDR3 region has 12 residues. V lost 4 bases to trimming and J lost 2 bases, with 6 bases between them. CDR1 and CDR2 (germline): GTSNPN, SVGIG (reference sequence). The chain's CDR3 is CAWIPTYNEQFF. CDR3 in DNA: TGTGCCTGGATTCCCACCTACAATGAGCAGTTCTTC.

This chain joins TRBV10-1 and TRBJ2-7, with 10 bases matching TRBD2. V lost 0 bases and J lost 4; bases outside the gene matches: 9. Germline CDR1 and CDR2: WNHNN and SYGVQD (reference sequence). The CDR3 is made up of 17 amino acids. CDR3 amino acids: CASSESRASGRRYEQYF. CDR3 nucleotide sequence: TGCGCCAGCAGTGAGTCGAGGGCTAGCGGGAGAAGGTACGAGCAGTACTTC.

The V gene is TRBV5-8, the J gene TRBJ1-5; D call uncertain. Trimming removed 4 bases at V and 2 bases at J, with 7 bases between. The CDR3 consists of 13 residues. CDR1 is SGHTS and CDR2 is YDEGEE in the germline V gene. CDR3: CASSRVRNQPQHF. The CDR3 region has the DNA TGTGCCAGCAGCCGGGTCCGCAATCAGCCCCAGCATTTT.

The V and J genes are TRBV10-3 and TRBJ2-1; tentatively, D is TRBD2 (6 bases). The germline gives CDR1 ENHRY, CDR2 SYGVKD. The CDR3 contains 15 residues. V lost 6 bases and J lost 0, with 12 bases in between. The CDR3 nucleotides read TGTGCCATCAGCATTAGCGGAAACTCCTACAATGAGCAGTTCTTC. This encodes CAISISGNSYNEQFF.

The V gene is TRBV29-1, the J gene TRBJ2-3, with D tentatively TRBD1 (5 bases). The germline CDR1 and CDR2 sequences are SQVTM and ANQGSEA. Trimming removed 3 bases at V and 4 bases at J, with 17 bases between. The CDR3 covers 15 residues. The CDR3 loop is CSVDRQGNNADTQYF. DNA of the CDR3: TGCAGCGTTGACCGGCAGGGCAATAACGCAGATACGCAGTATTTT.

The rearrangement joins TRBV5-1 to TRBJ1-6, with TRBD1 identical over 7 bases. There are 17 residues in the CDR3. Germline CDR1 SGHRS, CDR2 YFSETQ. V lost 8 bases to trimming and J lost 10 bases; unmatched junction nucleotides: 21. In DNA, the CDR3 is TGCGCCAGGGTACCCACGGTCATAGGGGGCGCGGGATCACCCCTCCACTTT. Translated, it gives CARVPTVIGGAGSPLHF.

This clone was counted only a few times. At one end the junction does not follow the germline gene, possibly because of a read error. This chain joins TRBV5-6 and TRBJ2-7; 10 bases agree with TRBD1. This CDR3 is built from 12 residues. In germline, CDR1 is SGHDT, CDR2 YYEEEE. DNA for the CDR3: TGTGCCAGCAGCTTGGGGACAGGGGGGGAAATCTTC. Translated: CASSLGTGGEIF. The full variable domain, its missing parts supplied by reference TRBV5-6 and TRBJ2-7, is DAGVTQSPTHLIKTRGQQVTLRCSPKSGHDTVSWYQQALGQGPQFIFQYYEEEERQRGNFPDRFSGHQFPNYSSELNVNALLLGDSALYLCASSLGTGGEIFGPGTRLTVT.

The CDR3 DNA sequence: TGTGCCAGCAGCGTCCAAGCCCTTCCCGGGGAGCTGTTTTTT. Its protein is CASSVQALPGELFF. J is TRBJ2-2 and V is TRBV27; D not resolved. Per the germline V gene, CDR1 is MNHEY and CDR2 is SMNVEV (reference sequence). The V gene lost 6 bases and the J gene lost 6 bases, with 14 bases spanning the gap. The length of the CDR3 is 14 residues.

This clone was counted between two and nine times. This sequence joins TRBV5-1 and TRBJ1-6; 10 bases align to TRBD1. Germline loops: CDR1 SGHRS, CDR2 YFSETQ. The CDR3 runs 15 residues. V was pared by 0 bases and J by 6 bases, with 0 bases of the junction left unmatched. DNA of the CDR3: TGCGCCAGCAGCTTGGGGACAGGGGGTAATTCACCCCTCCACTTT. It specifies CASSLGTGGNSPLHF.

This clone has only a few counts. The V gene is TRBV19, the J gene TRBJ1-1, with TRBD1 as a possible D gene (6 bases). Per germline, CDR1 LNHDA and CDR2 SQIVND (reference sequence). This CDR3 is 12 amino acids long. V lost 3 bases to trimming and J lost 10 bases, with 12 bases between them. This CDR3 is CASSIGGAGAFF. CDR3 coding DNA: TGTGCCAGTAGTATTGGGGGGGCTGGAGCTTTCTTT.

This clone has just one count. This chain joins TRBV11-3 and TRBJ2-6; no clear D. CDR1 and CDR2 (germline): SGHNT, YENEEA. The CDR3 spans 16 residues. V lost 4 bases, J lost 0 bases, and 10 bases lay in between. CDR3 in DNA: TGTGCCAGCAGCTCCAGTTACAGCTCTGGGGCCAACGTCCTGACTTTC. It is translated as CASSSSYSSGANVLTF. Full variable domain (missing parts from reference TRBV11-3 and TRBJ2-6): EAGVVQSPRYKIIEKKQPVAFWCNPISGHNTLYWYLQNLGQGPELLIRYENEEAVDDSQLPKDRFSAERLKGVDSTLKIQPAELGDSAVYLCASSSSYSSGANVLTFGAGSRLTVL.

This clone came up a few times. The chain combines TRBV6-5 with TRBJ1-1; the D is unclear. The V end lost 7 bases, the J end lost 4 bases, and 16 bases lay between the germline ends. In germline, CDR1 is MNHEY, CDR2 SVGAGI. CDR3 length: 14 amino acids. The DNA of the CDR3 is TGTGCCAGCACCCCTAACAATCGGGTCACTGAAGCTTTCTTT. Amino acids: CASTPNNRVTEAFF.

The chain's CDR3 is CASSEELTANYGYTF. The DNA of the CDR3 is TGTGCCAGCAGTGAAGAACTGACAGCTAACTATGGCTACACCTTC. The chain couples TRBV2 to TRBJ1-2; possibly TRBD1 for D (5 bases). V was trimmed by 1 base and J by 0 bases, leaving 9 bases between them. CDR1 and CDR2 (germline): SNHLY, FYNNEI. The CDR3 loop spans 15 amino acids.

This clone occurred once. The chain joins TRBV3-1 (or the pseudogene TRBV3-2) to TRBJ1-1; the D gene is possibly TRBD1 (6 bases). The CDR3 length is 18 residues. Looked up from germline, CDR1 is LGHDT and CDR2 is YNNKEL (reference sequence). Trimming left V 0 bases short and J 1 base short, with 18 bases between. CDR3 in amino acids: CASSQDPARGVSNTEAFF. The CDR3 DNA reads as TGTGCCAGCAGCCAAGACCCCGCCAGGGGAGTATCGAACACTGAAGCTTTCTTT.